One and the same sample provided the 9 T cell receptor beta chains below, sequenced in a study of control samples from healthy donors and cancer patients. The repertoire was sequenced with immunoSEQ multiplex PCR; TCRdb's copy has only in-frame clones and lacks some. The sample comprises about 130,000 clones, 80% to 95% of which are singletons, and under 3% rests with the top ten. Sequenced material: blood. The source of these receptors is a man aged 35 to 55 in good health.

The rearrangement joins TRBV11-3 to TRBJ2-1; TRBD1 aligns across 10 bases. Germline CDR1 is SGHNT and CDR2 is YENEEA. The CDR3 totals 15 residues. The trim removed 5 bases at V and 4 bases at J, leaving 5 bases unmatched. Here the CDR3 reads CASSRGQGTYNEQFF. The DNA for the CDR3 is TGTGCCAGCAGCCGGGGACAGGGGACGTACAATGAGCAGTTCTTC. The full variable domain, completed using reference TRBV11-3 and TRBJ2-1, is EAGVVQSPRYKIIEKKQPVAFWCNPISGHNTLYWYLQNLGQGPELLIRYENEEAVDDSQLPKDRFSAERLKGVDSTLKIQPAELGDSAVYLCASSRGQGTYNEQFFGPGTRLTVL.

CDR3 nucleotide sequence: TGTGCCAGCAGTGGGGACAGGGGGCGTAGCGAGACCCAGTACTTC. Translated, it gives CASSGDRGRSETQYF. The chain uses TRBV28 and TRBJ2-5; TRBD1 matches 12 bases. The CDR3 extends over 15 amino acids. In germline, CDR1 is MDHEN, CDR2 SYDVKM. V was pared by 5 bases and J by 5 bases, with 6 bases of the junction left unmatched.

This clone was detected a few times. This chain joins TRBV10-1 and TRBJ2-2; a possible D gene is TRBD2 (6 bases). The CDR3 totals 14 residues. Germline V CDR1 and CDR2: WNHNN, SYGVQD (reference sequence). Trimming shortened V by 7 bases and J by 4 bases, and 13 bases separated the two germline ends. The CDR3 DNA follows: TGCGCCAGCAAAGCGGGCGGGTTCACCGGGGAGCTGTTTTTT. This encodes CASKAGGFTGELFF.

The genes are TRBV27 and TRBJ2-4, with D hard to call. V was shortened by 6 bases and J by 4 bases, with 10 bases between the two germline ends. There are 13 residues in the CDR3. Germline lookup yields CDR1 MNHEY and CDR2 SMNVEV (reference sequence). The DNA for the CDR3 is TGTGCCAGCAGCCCGGCACCTAAAAACATTCAGTACTTC. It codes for CASSPAPKNIQYF.

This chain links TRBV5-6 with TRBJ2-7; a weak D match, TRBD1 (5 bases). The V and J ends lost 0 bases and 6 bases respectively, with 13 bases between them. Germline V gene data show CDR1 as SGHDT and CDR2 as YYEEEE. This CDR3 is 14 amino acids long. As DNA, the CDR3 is TGTGCCAGCAGCTTGGTTGGAGAAGGGGCCGAGCAGTACTTC. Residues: CASSLVGEGAEQYF.

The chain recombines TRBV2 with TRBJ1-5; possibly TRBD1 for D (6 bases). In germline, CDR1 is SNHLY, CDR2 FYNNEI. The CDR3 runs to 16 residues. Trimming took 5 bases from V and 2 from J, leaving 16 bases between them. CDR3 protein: CASSPRGGAGNQPQHF. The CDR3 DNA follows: TGTGCCAGCAGTCCCCGGGGGGGGGCTGGCAATCAGCCCCAGCATTTT.

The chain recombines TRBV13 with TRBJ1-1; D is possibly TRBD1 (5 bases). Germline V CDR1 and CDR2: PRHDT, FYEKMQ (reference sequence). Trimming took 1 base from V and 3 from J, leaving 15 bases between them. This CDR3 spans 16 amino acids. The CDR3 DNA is TGTGCCAGCAGCTTAGAAGGGGAGGCCTTGTACACTGAAGCTTTCTTT. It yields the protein CASSLEGEALYTEAFF.

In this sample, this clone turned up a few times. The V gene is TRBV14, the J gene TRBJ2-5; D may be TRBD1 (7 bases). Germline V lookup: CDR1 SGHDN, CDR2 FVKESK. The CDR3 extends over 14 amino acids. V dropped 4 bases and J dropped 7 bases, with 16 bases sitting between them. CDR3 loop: CASSPTGAGGTQYF. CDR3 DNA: TGTGCCAGCAGCCCTACAGGGGCCGGGGGGACCCAGTACTTC.

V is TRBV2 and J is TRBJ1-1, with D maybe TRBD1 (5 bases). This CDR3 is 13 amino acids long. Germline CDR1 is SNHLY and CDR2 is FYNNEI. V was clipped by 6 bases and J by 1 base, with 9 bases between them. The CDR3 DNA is TGTGCCAGCAGCGACAGAGCGAACACTGAAGCTTTCTTT. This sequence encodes CASSDRANTEAFF. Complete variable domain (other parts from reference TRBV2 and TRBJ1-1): EPEVTQTPSHQVTQMGQEVILRCVPISNHLYFYWYRQILGQKVEFLVSFYNNEISEKSEIFDDQFSVERPDGSNFTLKIRSTKLEDSAMYFCASSDRANTEAFFGQGTRLTVV.